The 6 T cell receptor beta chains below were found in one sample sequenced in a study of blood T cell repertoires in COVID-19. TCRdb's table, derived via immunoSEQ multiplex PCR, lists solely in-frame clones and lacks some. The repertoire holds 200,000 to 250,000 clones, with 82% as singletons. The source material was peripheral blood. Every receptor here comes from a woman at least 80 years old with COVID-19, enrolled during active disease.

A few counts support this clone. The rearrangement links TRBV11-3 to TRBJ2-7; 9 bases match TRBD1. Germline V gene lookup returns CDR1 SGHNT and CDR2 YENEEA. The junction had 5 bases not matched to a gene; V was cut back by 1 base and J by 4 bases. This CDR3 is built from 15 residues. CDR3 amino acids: CASSLAFGQGYEQYF. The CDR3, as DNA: TGTGCCAGCAGCTTAGCCTTTGGACAGGGGTACGAGCAGTACTTC.

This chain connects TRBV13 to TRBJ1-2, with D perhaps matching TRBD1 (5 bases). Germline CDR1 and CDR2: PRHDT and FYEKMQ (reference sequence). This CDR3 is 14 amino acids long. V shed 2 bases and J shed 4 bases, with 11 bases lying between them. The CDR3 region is CASSLRQILYGYTF. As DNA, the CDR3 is TGTGCCAGCAGCTTAAGACAGATACTCTATGGCTACACCTTC.

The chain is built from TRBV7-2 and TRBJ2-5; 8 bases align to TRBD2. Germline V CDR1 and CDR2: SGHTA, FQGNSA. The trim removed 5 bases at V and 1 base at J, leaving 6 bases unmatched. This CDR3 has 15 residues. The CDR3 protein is CASSGRGGTQETQYF. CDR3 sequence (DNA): TGTGCCAGCAGCGGACGCGGGGGGACCCAAGAGACCCAGTACTTC.

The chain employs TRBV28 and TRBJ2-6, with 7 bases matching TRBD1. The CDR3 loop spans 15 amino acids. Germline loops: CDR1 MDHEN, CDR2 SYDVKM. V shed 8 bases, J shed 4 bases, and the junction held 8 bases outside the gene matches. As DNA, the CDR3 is TGTGCCAGCTTGACTACAGGGGCCGGGGCCAACGTCCTGACTTTC. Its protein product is CASLTTGAGANVLTF.

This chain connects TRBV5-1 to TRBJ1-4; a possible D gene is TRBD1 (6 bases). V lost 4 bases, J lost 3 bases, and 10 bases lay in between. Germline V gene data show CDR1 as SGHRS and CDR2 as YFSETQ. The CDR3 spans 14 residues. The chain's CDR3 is CASSNGQPNEKLFF. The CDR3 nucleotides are TGCGCCAGCAGCAACGGACAGCCTAATGAAAAACTGTTTTTT. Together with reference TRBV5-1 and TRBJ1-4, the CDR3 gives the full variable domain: KAGVTQTPRYLIKTRGQQVTLSCSPISGHRSVSWYQQTPGQGLQFLFEYFSETQRNKGNFPGRFSGRQFSNSRSEMNVSTLELGDSALYLCASSNGQPNEKLFFGSGTQLSVL.

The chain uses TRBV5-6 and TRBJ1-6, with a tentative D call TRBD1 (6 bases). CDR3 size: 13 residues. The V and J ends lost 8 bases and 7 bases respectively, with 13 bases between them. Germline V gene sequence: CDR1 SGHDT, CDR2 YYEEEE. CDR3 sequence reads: CASFRDTNSPLHF. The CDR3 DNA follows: TGTGCCAGTTTCCGGGACACAAATTCACCCCTCCACTTT.